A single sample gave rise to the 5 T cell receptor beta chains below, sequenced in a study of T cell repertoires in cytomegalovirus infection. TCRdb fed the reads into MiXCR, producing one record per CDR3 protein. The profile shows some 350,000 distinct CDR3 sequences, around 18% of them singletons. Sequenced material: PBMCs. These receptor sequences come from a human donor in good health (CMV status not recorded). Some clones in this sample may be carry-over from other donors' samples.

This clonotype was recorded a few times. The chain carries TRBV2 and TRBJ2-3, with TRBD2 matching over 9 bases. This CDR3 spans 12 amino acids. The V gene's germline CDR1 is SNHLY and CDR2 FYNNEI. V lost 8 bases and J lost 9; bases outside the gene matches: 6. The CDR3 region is CASLEREVTQYF. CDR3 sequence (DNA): TGTGCCAGCCTAGAGCGGGAGGTCACGCAGTATTTT. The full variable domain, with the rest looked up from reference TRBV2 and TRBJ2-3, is EPEVTQTPSHQVTQMGQEVILRCVPISNHLYFYWYRQILGQKVEFLVSFYNNEISEKSEIFDDQFSVERPDGSNFTLKIRSTKLEDSAMYFCASLEREVTQYFGPGTRLTVL.

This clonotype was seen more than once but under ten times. The CDR3, as DNA: TGTGCCAGCACCTTCGCAGATACGCAGTATTTT. Protein: CASTFADTQYF. This sequence joins TRBV7-2 and TRBJ2-3; unclear D gene. Trimming took off 7 bases at V and 4 bases at J, with 6 bases between the two ends. The CDR3 is made up of 11 amino acids. Germline values: CDR1 SGHTA, CDR2 FQGNSA.

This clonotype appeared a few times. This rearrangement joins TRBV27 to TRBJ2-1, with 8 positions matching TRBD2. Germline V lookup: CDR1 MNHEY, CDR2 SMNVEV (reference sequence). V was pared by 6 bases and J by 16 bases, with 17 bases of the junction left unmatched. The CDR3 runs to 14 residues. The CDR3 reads CASRGWASGPLLFF. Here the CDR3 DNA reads TGTGCCAGCAGGGGTTGGGCTAGCGGGCCCCTCCTATTCTTC.

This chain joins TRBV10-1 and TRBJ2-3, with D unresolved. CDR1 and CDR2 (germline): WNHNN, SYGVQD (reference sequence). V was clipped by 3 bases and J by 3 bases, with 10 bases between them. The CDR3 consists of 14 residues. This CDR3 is CASSETMKTDTQYF. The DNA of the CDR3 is TGCGCCAGCAGTGAAACTATGAAAACAGATACGCAGTATTTT.

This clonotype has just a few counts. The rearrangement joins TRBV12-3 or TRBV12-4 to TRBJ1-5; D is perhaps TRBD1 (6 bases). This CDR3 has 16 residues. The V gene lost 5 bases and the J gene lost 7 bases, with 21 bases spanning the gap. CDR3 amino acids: CASSTGGGAKGQPQHF. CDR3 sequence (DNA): TGTGCCAGCAGTACCGGGGGGGGGGCCAAAGGCCAGCCCCAGCATTTT.